Each of the 30 T cell receptor beta chains below was sequenced from the same sample in a study of CD8 T cells in Susac syndrome (dated by TCRdb to the late 2010s). Library preparation employed the immunoSEQ multiplex PCR assay. RNA was extracted with the RNeasy kit and roughly 0.45 to 1 ug was reverse transcribed using random hexamers. The public sequencing data were trimmed at Q25 with fastp and processed into clonotypes with MiXCR by TCRdb, which kept only in-frame beta chains. Duplicate CDR3 protein sequences are folded into a single record with the most common DNA and genes. Present in this sample are approximately 57,000 distinct CDR3 sequences, over 90% of which were seen just once. The ten largest clones capture approximately 0.8% of the sample. Sequencing was carried out using CD8+ T cells from PBMCs. The source of these receptors is a human donor with Susac syndrome.

V gene TRBV13 combines with J gene TRBJ1-1; 8 bases line up with TRBD1. The ends lost 3 bases at V and 4 bases at J; junction bases unmatched: 1. This CDR3 has 13 residues. CDR1 is PRHDT and CDR2 is FYEKMQ in the germline V gene (reference sequence). The CDR3 spells CASSFGQGTEAFF. For the CDR3, the DNA is TGTGCCAGCAGCTTTGGACAGGGCACTGAAGCTTTCTTT.

The chain joins TRBV7-9 to TRBJ2-5, with D uncertain. Germline V lookup: CDR1 SEHNR, CDR2 FQNEAQ (reference sequence). The CDR3 is made up of 13 amino acids. V lost 5 bases and J lost 4, with 11 bases in between. The CDR3 DNA sequence: TGTGCCAGCAGCCCAGAACGTAGAGAGACCCAGTACTTC. This encodes CASSPERRETQYF.

The V and J genes are TRBV3-1 and TRBJ2-5, with D uncertain. This CDR3 spans 13 amino acids. Germline V gives CDR1 LGHDT, CDR2 YNNKEL (reference sequence). Trimming cost V 1 base and J 5 bases, with 8 bases left between them. The CDR3 protein is CASSQAGWETQYF. Here the CDR3 DNA reads TGTGCCAGCAGCCAAGCCGGCTGGGAGACCCAGTACTTC.

V is TRBV18 and J is TRBJ1-2, with D perhaps TRBD1 (6 bases). Germline-derived CDR1 and CDR2 are KGHSH and LQKENI. The CDR3 is 15 residues long. V lost 3 bases to trimming and J lost 3 bases, with 14 bases between them. Written as DNA, the CDR3 is TGTGCCAGCTCACCTCCATACAGGGTTTACTATGGCTACACCTTC. It specifies CASSPPYRVYYGYTF.

The chain joins TRBV5-1 to TRBJ2-3, with 7 bases identical to TRBD1. Germline loops: CDR1 SGHRS, CDR2 YFSETQ. The J segment lost 5 bases and the V segment lost 4 bases, leaving 7 bases of the junction unmatched. The CDR3 totals 14 residues. CDR3 in DNA: TGCGCCAGCAGCCGCTTACAGGGGAAAGATACGCAGTATTTT. Amino acid sequence: CASSRLQGKDTQYF.

The chain couples TRBV7-3 to TRBJ2-1; D is undetermined. The CDR3 loop spans 12 amino acids. The V and J ends lost 5 bases and 9 bases respectively, with 11 bases between them. Germline V lookup: CDR1 SGHTA, CDR2 FQGTGA. The CDR3 loop is CASSQGPTEQFF. The CDR3 DNA reads TGTGCCAGCAGCCAAGGTCCCACTGAGCAGTTCTTC.

V usage is TRBV18 and J usage is TRBJ1-1, with D uncertain. The CDR3 is 12 amino acids. Germline-derived CDR1 and CDR2 are KGHSH and LQKENI. V gave up 3 bases and J gave up 5 bases, with 7 bases separating them. In DNA form, the CDR3 reads TGTGCCAGCTCACCGACAAGAACTGAAGCTTTCTTT. It is translated as CASSPTRTEAFF.

The chain joins TRBV12-3 or TRBV12-4 to TRBJ1-1; D call uncertain. The ends were cut back, 7 bases at V and 1 base at J, with 19 bases in the middle. This CDR3 contains 16 residues. The CDR3 here is CASIPRAEGWNTEAFF. The CDR3 nucleotides are TGTGCCAGCATCCCCCGAGCGGAGGGCTGGAACACTGAAGCTTTCTTT.

This rearrangement joins TRBV19 to TRBJ2-1; 16 bases line up with TRBD2. The J segment lost 7 bases and the V segment lost 3 bases, leaving 6 bases of the junction unmatched. In germline, CDR1 is LNHDA, CDR2 SQIVND (reference sequence). This CDR3 region has 17 residues. The CDR3 bases are TGTGCCAGTAGTATTCGGGGACTAGCGGGGGGGCCGAATGAGCAGTTCTTC. Amino acids: CASSIRGLAGGPNEQFF.

This sequence joins TRBV28 and TRBJ2-1, with 13 bases matching TRBD2. V lost 4 bases to trimming and J lost 9 bases; unmatched junction nucleotides: 3. Germline-derived CDR1 and CDR2 are MDHEN and SYDVKM. The CDR3 runs 14 residues. CDR3 amino acids: CASSSGLAGTEQFF. The CDR3 bases are TGTGCCAGCAGTTCGGGACTAGCGGGGACTGAGCAGTTCTTC.

This chain connects TRBV4-1 to TRBJ2-7, with unresolved D. The CDR3 extends over 13 amino acids. Germline V gene sequence: CDR1 MGHRA, CDR2 YSYEKL. V was clipped by 2 bases and J by 1 base, with 6 bases between them. The CDR3 region is CASSQTESYEQYF. The CDR3 DNA is TGCGCCAGCAGCCAAACGGAGTCCTACGAGCAGTACTTC.

This clonotype came up once. The chain couples TRBV19 to TRBJ2-1; TRBD2 matches 8 bases. Germline assignment: CDR1 LNHDA and CDR2 SQIVND (reference sequence). This CDR3 comprises 15 residues. Losses at the gene ends were 3 bases for V and 4 bases for J; bases not matched to a gene: 5. DNA of the CDR3: TGTGCCAGTAGTATGTCAGCGGGGGTGTACAATGAGCAGTTCTTC. Its translation: CASSMSAGVYNEQFF.

The gene calls are TRBV12-3 or TRBV12-4 and TRBJ2-5; tentatively, D is TRBD1 or TRBD2 (5 bases each). Trimming shortened V by 3 bases and J by 1 base, and 9 bases separated the two germline ends. The CDR3 consists of 14 residues. CDR3 in DNA: TGTGCCAGCAGTTTCATGGGGGTCCAAGAGACCCAGTACTTC. This codes for CASSFMGVQETQYF.

The genes are TRBV7-2 and TRBJ1-1, with D tentatively TRBD1 (6 bases). The CDR3 length is 15 residues. Trimming took 2 bases from V and 3 from J, leaving 13 bases between them. CDR1 is SGHTA, CDR2 FQGNSA, per germline. The CDR3 loop is CASSLRSDSYTEAFF. The CDR3 nucleotides are TGTGCCAGCAGCTTACGTTCGGACAGCTACACTGAAGCTTTCTTT.

The chain has TRBV6-6 and TRBJ1-1, with D possibly being TRBD1 (6 bases). V was trimmed by 9 bases and J by 8 bases, leaving 13 bases between them. CDR3 size: 11 residues. The germline V gene encodes CDR1 MNHNY and CDR2 SVGAGI (reference sequence). The CDR3 protein is CASLKRGEAFF. CDR3 in DNA: TGTGCCAGTCTTAAGAGGGGGGAAGCTTTCTTT.

Only one count was recorded for this clonotype. The chain joins TRBV6-4 to TRBJ1-6; D not resolved. Germline V lookup: CDR1 MRHNA, CDR2 SNTAGT. CDR3 length equals 14 residues. V lost 3 bases and J lost 7, with 10 bases in between. CDR3: CASSDGETNSPLHF. The CDR3, as DNA: TGTGCCAGCAGTGATGGGGAGACGAATTCACCCCTCCACTTT.

J is TRBJ1-1 and V is TRBV9, with 8 bases that match TRBD1. From germline, CDR1 is SGDLS and CDR2 YYNGEE. The length of the CDR3 is 14 residues. Unmatched junction bases numbered 9, after V lost 6 bases and J lost 5 bases. The chain's CDR3 is CASTPGGSGTEAFF. The CDR3 DNA reads TGTGCCAGCACCCCAGGGGGCTCAGGGACTGAAGCTTTCTTT.

This chain joins TRBV4-1 and TRBJ2-3, with 10 positions matching TRBD2. Germline V gene sequence: CDR1 MGHRA, CDR2 YSYEKL. V trimming: 2 bases; J trimming: 2 bases; junction bases outside the gene matches: 10. The CDR3 has 18 residues. DNA of the CDR3: TGCGCCAGCAGCCAACTTTCAGCGGGGGGGAAACTCACAGATACGCAGTATTTT. This translates into CASSQLSAGGKLTDTQYF.

The gene calls are TRBV7-2 and TRBJ2-5; D remains unclear. The V end was cut by 5 bases, the J end by 7 bases, with 8 bases between. The CDR3 extends over 11 amino acids. From germline, CDR1 is SGHTA and CDR2 FQGNSA. The CDR3 region has the DNA TGTGCCAGCAGCCCCAGCCGGACCCAGTACTTC. It codes for CASSPSRTQYF.

The chain couples TRBV7-9 to TRBJ1-1; 10 bases fit TRBD1. This CDR3 comprises 18 residues. V lost 3 bases to trimming and J lost 2 bases; unmatched junction nucleotides: 12. Germline V gene sequence: CDR1 SEHNR, CDR2 FQNEAQ (reference sequence). The CDR3, as DNA: TGTGCCAGCAGCTTTGGGGACAGGGGATGGCGGGCTAACACTGAAGCTTTCTTT. Amino acids: CASSFGDRGWRANTEAFF.

V is TRBV15 and J is TRBJ1-5; 7 nucleotides agree with TRBD1. Looked up from germline, CDR1 is LNHNV and CDR2 is YYDKDF (reference sequence). The CDR3 is 15 residues long. Unmatched junction bases numbered 4, after V lost 0 bases and J lost 5 bases. The CDR3 DNA reads TGTGCCACCAGCAGAGACCGGGACAGCTATCAGCCCCAGCATTTT. This gives the protein CATSRDRDSYQPQHF.

The chain carries TRBV24-1 and TRBJ2-2; D may be TRBD1 (5 bases). The CDR3 loop spans 14 amino acids. CDR1 is KGHDR and CDR2 is SFDVKD in the germline V gene. Trimming left V 10 bases short and J 0 bases short, with 11 bases between. CDR3 loop: CATGDSTNTGELFF. Written as DNA, the CDR3 is TGTGCCACTGGTGACAGTACGAACACCGGGGAGCTGTTTTTT.

The CDR3, as DNA: TGCGCCAGCAGCCACCCCTGGACAGGGTCGCAAGAGACCCAGTACTTC. Protein sequence: CASSHPWTGSQETQYF. The chain carries TRBV4-1 and TRBJ2-5, with 8 nucleotides matching TRBD1. The CDR3 totals 16 residues. J lost 2 bases, V lost 3 bases, and 8 bases had no gene match. Germline values: CDR1 MGHRA, CDR2 YSYEKL.

This clonotype was counted once. The chain couples TRBV12-3 or TRBV12-4 to TRBJ2-3; 15 bases are shared with TRBD2. This CDR3 region has 17 residues. V lost 6 bases and J lost 4; bases outside the gene matches: 8. The CDR3 here is CASSGLAGGHYPDTQYF. CDR3 bases: TGTGCCAGCAGCGGACTAGCGGGGGGGCATTACCCAGATACGCAGTATTTT.

The chain joins TRBV6-6 to TRBJ2-5; tentative D call: TRBD2 (5 bases). The V and J ends lost 6 bases and 1 base respectively, with 12 bases between them. The CDR3 has 14 amino acids. Germline V gives CDR1 MNHNY, CDR2 SVGAGI (reference sequence). This CDR3 is CASSSSGFQETQYF. The CDR3, as DNA: TGTGCCAGCAGCTCGAGCGGTTTCCAAGAGACCCAGTACTTC.

The chain carries TRBV12-3 or TRBV12-4 and TRBJ1-5; D not certain. The V and J ends lost 1 base and 5 bases respectively, with 6 bases between them. The CDR3 runs to 13 residues. The CDR3 nucleotides read TGTGCCAGCAGTTTAGTGGGCTATCAGCCCCAGCATTTT. Translation gives CASSLVGYQPQHF.

Within the sample, this clonotype is medium-sized. This sequence joins TRBV9 and TRBJ2-7, with D possibly TRBD1 on 6 matching bases. The germline CDR1 and CDR2 sequences are SGDLS and YYNGEE. The V end was cut by 5 bases, the J end by 5 bases, with 11 bases between. This CDR3 contains 12 residues. CDR3: CASSEYRDEQYF. The CDR3 DNA reads TGTGCCAGCAGTGAATACAGGGACGAGCAGTACTTC.

The chain carries TRBV9 and TRBJ2-4, with a tentative D call TRBD2 (6 bases). The CDR3 is made up of 14 amino acids. The germline CDR1 and CDR2 sequences are SGDLS and YYNGEE. V dropped 0 bases and J dropped 8 bases, with 12 bases sitting between them. The CDR3 nucleotides are TGTGCCAGCAGCGTAGGGAGGGATCCATACATTCAGTACTTC. This encodes CASSVGRDPYIQYF.

J is TRBJ2-7 and V is TRBV9, with 9 positions matching TRBD1. The ends lost 0 bases at V and 5 bases at J; junction bases unmatched: 6. The CDR3 totals 15 residues. Germline CDR1 is SGDLS and CDR2 is YYNGEE. CDR3 nucleotide sequence: TGTGCCAGCAGCGTAGGCGGACAGGGGAACCACGAGCAGTACTTC. Translation gives CASSVGGQGNHEQYF.

This sequence joins TRBV20-1 and TRBJ2-3, with a possible D match to TRBD2 (6 bases). The germline V gene has CDR1 DFQATT and CDR2 SNEGSKA (reference sequence). Trimming cost V 5 bases and J 6 bases, with 15 bases left between them. CDR3 size: 13 residues. The DNA of the CDR3 is TGCAGTGCTCTTGCTATCCGGGGGGATACGCAGTATTTT. Residues: CSALAIRGDTQYF.